Following are 12 T cell receptor beta chains from one sample sequenced in a study of blood T cells in healthy people across ages. With a J-beta primer mix and a sample-barcoded 5' primer, a second PCR ran 7 to 11 cycles. One entry per CDR3 protein, called by TCRdb with MiXCR from the 5' RACE reads. The table shows 2 million or so distinct CDR3 sequences, with about 50% occurring only once. Sequencing was carried out using blood. The receptor set was obtained from a woman between 35 and 50 years old in good health.

In this sample, this clonotype turned up a few times. The junction and the germline gene differ at one end; a read error may be behind it. The V and J genes are TRBV13 and TRBJ2-7, with 8 bases lining up with TRBD1. The CDR3 is made up of 15 amino acids. CDR1 is PRHDT and CDR2 is FYEKMQ in the germline V gene (reference sequence). The CDR3 region has the DNA TGTGCCAGCAGCGTAGGAGGACAGGGAAACTACGAGCAGTACTTC. Its translation: CASSVGGQGNYEQYF.

This clonotype was observed a few times. J is TRBJ2-1 and V is TRBV12-3 or TRBV12-4, with TRBD1 as a possible D gene (6 bases). There are 12 residues in the CDR3. V dropped 6 bases and J dropped 8 bases, with 11 bases sitting between them. CDR3: CASRGQIDEQFF. In DNA, the CDR3 is TGTGCCAGCAGAGGACAGATCGATGAGCAGTTCTTC.

Only a few counts were recorded for this clonotype. This chain joins TRBV4-3 and TRBJ2-5, with a possible D match to TRBD2 (5 bases). Per the germline V gene, CDR1 is LGHNA and CDR2 is YSLEER. The CDR3 is 14 residues long. Trimming took off 2 bases at V and 11 bases at J, with 18 bases between the two ends. In DNA, the CDR3 is TGCGCCAGCAGCCAATGGAGGCAGGCGGGTGAGCAGTACTTC. Encoded protein: CASSQWRQAGEQYF.

The chain joins TRBV28 to TRBJ2-5; 9 bases are shared with TRBD2. Per the germline V gene, CDR1 is MDHEN and CDR2 is SYDVKM. The CDR3 is 16 amino acids. Trimming cost V 3 bases and J 6 bases; bases outside gene matches: 11. The CDR3 spells CASSFQGGGVEKTQYF. CDR3 nucleotides: TGTGCCAGCAGTTTCCAGGGCGGGGGGGTGGAAAAGACCCAGTACTTC.

This clonotype was detected only a few times. The V and J genes are TRBV4-3 and TRBJ2-3; D perhaps matches TRBD2 (6 bases). Trimming cost V 1 base and J 1 base, with 9 bases left between them. This CDR3 is built from 15 residues. Germline V lookup: CDR1 LGHNA, CDR2 YSLEER. CDR3 protein: CASSQASGRTDTQYF. The CDR3 DNA reads TGCGCCAGCAGCCAAGCCAGCGGGCGCACAGATACGCAGTATTTT.

The chain uses TRBV4-3 and TRBJ1-1, with 7 bases matching TRBD1. Germline-derived CDR1 and CDR2 are LGHNA and YSLEER. J was trimmed by 3 bases and V by 2 bases; bases with no gene match: 9. The CDR3 has 16 residues. CDR3 residues: CASSQLLQGIDTEAFF. The CDR3 coding sequence is TGCGCCAGCAGCCAACTTCTACAGGGGATCGACACTGAAGCTTTCTTT.

V usage is TRBV3-1 and J usage is TRBJ2-1, with 7 bases fitting TRBD2. The CDR3 covers 15 residues. Germline V gene lookup returns CDR1 LGHDT and CDR2 YNNKEL (reference sequence). Trimming removed 4 bases from V and 6 bases from J; junction bases left unmatched: 9. In DNA, the CDR3 is TGTGCCAGCAGCCTCCGACGAGCGGGATTCAATGAGCAGTTCTTC. This encodes CASSLRRAGFNEQFF.

This clonotype was recorded a few times. J is TRBJ1-5 and V is TRBV7-2; no reliable D call. CDR3 length equals 14 residues. Germline V lookup: CDR1 SGHTA, CDR2 FQGNSA. V lost 6 bases and J 0 bases, leaving 9 bases between the germline ends. CDR3 DNA: TGTGCCAGCAGTGCCGGCCATAGCAATCAGCCCCAGCATTTT. This translates into CASSAGHSNQPQHF.

This clonotype has a handful of counts. V usage is TRBV4-1 and J usage is TRBJ1-5; maybe TRBD1 (6 bases). Germline-derived CDR1 and CDR2 are MGHRA and YSYEKL. The length of the CDR3 is 14 residues. V gave up 4 bases and J gave up 3 bases, with 10 bases separating them. The CDR3 nucleotides read TGCGCCAGCAGCCCAGGACAGATCAATCAGCCCCAGCATTTT. Its translation is CASSPGQINQPQHF.

The genes are TRBV20-1 and TRBJ1-2; D call uncertain. CDR1 is DFQATT, CDR2 SNEGSKA, per germline (reference sequence). V was clipped by 3 bases and J by 2 bases, with 10 bases between them. The CDR3 length is 13 residues. This chain's CDR3 is CSASVSPNYGYTF. The CDR3 DNA follows: TGCAGTGCTAGCGTCAGCCCGAACTATGGCTACACCTTC.

The chain recombines TRBV28 with TRBJ1-1, with TRBD1 matching over 11 bases. In germline, CDR1 is MDHEN, CDR2 SYDVKM. V trimming: 5 bases; J trimming: 4 bases; junction bases outside the gene matches: 9. The CDR3 extends over 16 amino acids. The CDR3 protein is CASSIRTGGLGTEAFF. For the CDR3, the DNA is TGTGCCAGCAGTATCCGGACAGGGGGCTTGGGCACTGAAGCTTTCTTT.

CDR3 sequence: CASSGRRIHQETQYF. In DNA form, the CDR3 reads TGTGCCAGCAGTGGACGGCGGATTCACCAAGAGACCCAGTACTTC. V is TRBV28 and J is TRBJ2-5, with D unresolved. V lost 5 bases and J 0 bases, leaving 13 bases between the germline ends. This CDR3 contains 15 residues. Per germline, CDR1 MDHEN and CDR2 SYDVKM. Complete variable domain (other parts from reference TRBV28 and TRBJ2-5): DVKVTQSSRYLVKRTGEKVFLECVQDMDHENMFWYRQDPGLGLRLIYFSYDVKMKEKGDIPEGYSVSREKKERFSLILESASTNQTSMYLCASSGRRIHQETQYFGPGTRLLVL.